Listed below are T cell receptor beta chains from one sample, sequenced in a study of T-cell memory formation after mild COVID-19. MiXCR, run by TCRdb on the 5' RACE reads, gives a single entry per CDR3 protein. The top ten hold 4.5% to 5.5% of the sample, which has more than 100,000 distinct CDR3 sequences, around 15% seen once. The sample taken for sequencing was PBMCs or a T cell subset sorted from them (not recorded which). The receptors stem from a man younger than 30 who had mild COVID-19 (a few samples of this study predate the infection). Cell type and time point are not known. Each CDR3 is given with its conserved first and last residue. D genes are given only for firm matches. A clone size is listed for some rows: how often the clone was seen (once, few, many), or a class if it is expanded.

J gene: TRBJ2-1
V gene: TRBV2
D gene: TRBD2
clone size: NA
CDR3 protein: CASSPGLTSGGAYEQFF
CDR3 DNA: TGTGCCAGCAGTCCCGGCCTAACTAGCGGGGGGGCTTATGAGCAGTTCTTC

J gene: TRBJ2-3
V gene: TRBV12-3/TRBV12-4
D gene: NA
clone size: NA
CDR3 protein: CASRGSSADTQYF
CDR3 DNA: TGTGCCAGCAGGGGGTCTAGTGCCGATACGCAGTATTTT

J gene: TRBJ1-4
V gene: TRBV29-1
D gene: TRBD1
clone size: few
CDR3 protein: CSVEVPDRGYNEKLFF
CDR3 DNA: TGCAGCGTTGAAGTTCCCGACAGGGGATACAATGAAAAACTGTTTTTT

J gene: TRBJ1-5
V gene: TRBV27
D gene: NA
clone size: NA
CDR3 protein: CASSPTGSTPQHF
CDR3 DNA: TGTGCCAGCAGTCCAACAGGGTCGACGCCCCAGCATTTT

J gene: TRBJ1-1
V gene: TRBV7-2
D gene: NA
clone size: NA
CDR3 protein: CASSTGQILEAFF
CDR3 DNA: TGTGCCAGCAGCACTGGACAGATTCTTGAAGCTTTCTTT

J gene: TRBJ2-1
V gene: TRBV5-1
D gene: TRBD2
clone size: NA
CDR3 protein: CASSLGAPGLAGGDNEQFF
CDR3 DNA: TGCGCCAGCAGCCTGGGGGCTCCCGGACTAGCGGGGGGAGACAATGAGCAGTTCTTC

J gene: TRBJ1-3
V gene: TRBV5-1
D gene: NA
clone size: few
CDR3 protein: CASSLDFSGNTIYF
CDR3 DNA: TGCGCCAGCAGCTTGGACTTCTCTGGAAACACCATATATTTT

J gene: TRBJ1-1
V gene: TRBV4-1
D gene: NA
clone size: few
CDR3 protein: CASSQPGRGVEAFF
CDR3 DNA: TGCGCCAGCAGCCAACCCGGACGGGGTGTAGAAGCTTTCTTT

J gene: TRBJ2-5
V gene: TRBV7-2
D gene: NA
clone size: many
CDR3 protein: CASSLAGGVETQYF
CDR3 DNA: TGTGCCAGCAGCTTAGCAGGGGGGGTAGAGACCCAGTACTTC

J gene: TRBJ2-1
V gene: TRBV6-1
D gene: NA
clone size: few
CDR3 protein: CASVKGSWSYNEQFF
CDR3 DNA: TGTGCCAGCGTAAAGGGAAGTTGGTCCTACAATGAGCAGTTCTTC

J gene: TRBJ1-5
V gene: TRBV12-3/TRBV12-4
D gene: NA
clone size: many
CDR3 protein: CASSLDSNQPQHF
CDR3 DNA: TGTGCCAGCAGTTTAGATAGCAATCAGCCCCAGCATTTT

J gene: TRBJ2-3
V gene: TRBV6-5
D gene: NA
clone size: few
CDR3 protein: CASSPQPSVADTQYF
CDR3 DNA: TGTGCCAGCAGTCCCCAGCCTTCGGTTGCAGATACGCAGTATTTT

J gene: TRBJ2-4
V gene: TRBV6-5
D gene: NA
clone size: NA
CDR3 protein: CASSYSYTGSESIQYF
CDR3 DNA: TGTGCCAGCAGTTACTCGTATACGGGTAGTGAGAGCATTCAGTACTTC